This TCR beta chain was obtained from a study of shared clonotypes between healthy human individuals. The assay was immunoSEQ multiplex PCR, and TCRdb's table has in-frame clones only and misses some. The sample shows about 2.4 million clones, roughly 93% of them seen only once. This CDR3 contains 14 residues. The germline V and J ends were trimmed by 2 bases and 7 bases, with 12 bases remaining between them. Per germline, CDR1 SGHRS and CDR2 YFSETQ. The sample was naive CD4+ T cells from PBMCs. Described subset: CD45RA+ positively selected. The receptor's source is a man between 18 and 35 years old in good health. Some clones in this sample may be carry-over from other donors' samples. The chain links TRBV5-1 to TRBJ1-4, with D perhaps matching TRBD1 (6 bases). CDR3 amino acids: CASSLGTRGEKLFF. The CDR3 region has the DNA TGCGCCAGCAGCTTAGGGACCAGGGGTGAAAAACTGTTTTTT.